The TCR beta chain under discussion was sequenced for a study of cytotoxic CD8 clonotypes in ibrutinib-treated CLL. V was shortened by 3 bases and J by 0 bases, with 9 bases between the two germline ends. From germline, CDR1 is PRHDT and CDR2 FYEKMQ (reference sequence). The length of the CDR3 is 14 residues. Deep sequencing aimed at 1 in 200,000 to 1 in 1 million T cells' resolution. Sequencing used immunoSEQ multiplex PCR; TCRdb keeps in-frame clones, though not all of them. The repertoire holds more than 200,000 clones, with 70% as singletons. Study results and limitations: Baseline clonality, higher than in age-matched healthy donors, tracked circulating CD8+ T-cell counts. Sustained-remission patients were sampled at one set of times and progressing patients at different ones. Private clonotypes, not public ones, expanded at ibrutinib response.

Turning to this clone: Its antigen is as yet unknown.

V usage is TRBV13 and J usage is TRBJ2-7; the D is unclear. The receptor was derived from a human donor with chronic lymphocytic leukemia. The specimen comprised PBMCs, sampled after 24 months of ibrutinib treatment. This chain's CDR3 is CASSFRSLSYEQYF. The CDR3 nucleotides read TGTGCCAGCAGCTTTCGAAGCCTCTCCTACGAGCAGTACTTC.